These 8 T cell receptor beta chains were sequenced from one sample in a study of cytomegalovirus exposure and HLA in healthy donors. A multiplex PCR was run with 60 Vbeta primers and 13 Jbeta primers. Sequencing was performed with immunoSEQ multiplex PCR; in TCRdb, only in-frame clones are kept and a portion is missing. The sample gives more than 100,000 clones, roughly 76% of which show up once; 2.1% is in the top ten. Material for sequencing was PBMCs. The receptors derive from a man aged 25-45 years in good health and CMV-seronegative.

This sequence joins TRBV7-2 and TRBJ1-2; D not certain. CDR3 length: 12 amino acids. Per germline, CDR1 SGHTA and CDR2 FQGNSA. The V end was cut by 6 bases, the J end by 0 bases, with 5 bases between. The CDR3 loop is CASRGANYGYTF. The CDR3, as DNA: TGTGCCAGCAGAGGAGCTAACTATGGCTACACCTTC.

This chain connects TRBV2 to TRBJ2-1; TRBD2 matches 8 bases. Germline V gives CDR1 SNHLY, CDR2 FYNNEI. The junction had 10 bases not matched to a gene; V was cut back by 4 bases and J by 2 bases. The CDR3 covers 17 residues. Here the CDR3 reads CASSVRGGKYTYNEQFF. The CDR3, as DNA: TGTGCCAGCAGTGTCCGGGGGGGAAAATACACCTACAATGAGCAGTTCTTC.

This chain links TRBV6-1 with TRBJ1-2; the match to TRBD1 covers 7 bases. V dropped 7 bases and J dropped 6; count of bases not matched to a gene: 5. Germline V gene lookup returns CDR1 MNHNS and CDR2 SASEGT. CDR3 length: 12 residues. This CDR3 is CASMTGTHGYTF. As DNA, the CDR3 is TGTGCCAGCATGACAGGGACGCATGGCTACACCTTC.

The chain joins TRBV6-5 to TRBJ2-3; possibly TRBD2 for D (7 bases). Looked up from germline, CDR1 is MNHEY and CDR2 is SVGAGI. The V and J ends lost 7 bases and 2 bases respectively, with 13 bases between them. The CDR3 is 14 amino acids. Written as DNA, the CDR3 is TGTGCCAGCATGGGGGGGGCCTTCACAGATACGCAGTATTTT. Its translation is CASMGGAFTDTQYF.

CDR3: CASSLAGTSGETQYF. CDR3 sequence (DNA): TGTGCCAGCAGTTTAGCCGGGACATCCGGGGAGACCCAGTACTTC. The gene calls are TRBV28 and TRBJ2-5, with a tentative D call TRBD1 (6 bases). V lost 2 bases, J lost 5 bases, and 15 bases lay in between. The CDR3 is 15 amino acids. Germline V CDR1 and CDR2: MDHEN, SYDVKM.

This sequence joins TRBV5-1 and TRBJ2-5; D not certain. V was clipped by 0 bases and J by 1 base, with 10 bases between them. The CDR3 loop spans 15 amino acids. CDR1 is SGHRS and CDR2 is YFSETQ in the germline V gene. The CDR3 is CASSLAPGSQETQYF. CDR3 nucleotides: TGCGCCAGCAGCTTGGCCCCAGGATCCCAAGAGACCCAGTACTTC.

The chain combines TRBV27 with TRBJ2-7, with D perhaps TRBD1 (7 bases). The V and J ends lost 3 bases and 6 bases respectively, with 15 bases between them. The CDR3 length is 14 residues. Germline V gene sequence: CDR1 MNHEY, CDR2 SMNVEV (reference sequence). Here the CDR3 DNA reads TGTGCCAGCAGTTTTTCAGGGGGACTTCGCGAGCAGTACTTC. Amino acids: CASSFSGGLREQYF.

The chain recombines TRBV9 with TRBJ1-4, with D perhaps TRBD1 (5 bases). Trimming removed 3 bases at V and 8 bases at J, with 14 bases between. CDR1 and CDR2 from the germline V gene are SGDLS and YYNGEE. The CDR3 extends over 14 amino acids. The CDR3 sequence is CASSEGQGNEKLFF. CDR3 nucleotides: TGTGCCAGCAGCGAGGGGCAGGGTAACGAAAAACTGTTTTTT.